These T cell receptor beta chains were read from a single sample in a study of T cell clones after liver transplantation. Repertoires were generated with immunoSEQ multiplex PCR, while TCRdb's copy carries only in-frame clones and drops some. The repertoire holds 45,000 to 60,000 clones, with roughly 84% as singletons. Sequenced material: CD4+ T cells from blood, taken before liver transplant. The receptors shown here come from a human donor who received a liver transplant. Each CDR3 is given without its conserved first and last residue.

J gene,V gene,CDR3 protein
TRBJ2-5,TRBV28,ASSSPSGGSKTQY
TRBJ2-7,TRBV18,ASSPGTVGGYEQY
TRBJ1-4,TRBV25-1,ASSERGNEKLF
TRBJ2-3,TRBV2,ASRKTSGGSTDTQY
TRBJ1-1,TRBV5-4,ASSFSAVMNTEAF
TRBJ2-3,TRBV6-1,ASSDLAGTGPDTQY
TRBJ2-5,TRBV18,ASSPLGQETQY
TRBJ2-5,TRBV7-3,ASSLTGTSGTQY
TRBJ2-7,TRBV5-6,ASSFSGSPYEQY
TRBJ2-5,TRBV5-1,ASSLREKETQY
TRBJ1-1,TRBV29-1,SYTQGSGGNTEAF
TRBJ2-5,TRBV19,ATADRKGETQY
TRBJ2-7,TRBV19,ASTSNPGTSYEQY
TRBJ2-7,TRBV21-1,ASNEQY
TRBJ2-3,TRBV7-3,ASSSLTTDTQY
TRBJ2-7,TRBV7-8,ASSPRGLPRQWH
TRBJ1-3,TRBV4-3,ASSQEWRLTHSGNTIY
TRBJ1-2,TRBV27,ASSPRPTRSYGYT
TRBJ1-1,TRBV11-1,ASSLGLSVNTEAF
TRBJ2-7,TRBV20-1,SARGGEQY
TRBJ2-1,TRBV5-1,ASSFSLTGTSYNEQF
TRBJ1-5,TRBV7-2,ASSLWASGTVGHQPQH
TRBJ2-3,TRBV4-3,ASSQDVGAGGYTQY
TRBJ2-1,TRBV7-9,ARGTSGSGDEQF
TRBJ1-3,TRBV18,ASSTIGNRVSGSGNTIY
TRBJ2-5,TRBV19,ASSLAGSKETQY
TRBJ2-7,TRBV6-5,ASEGRWPYEQY
TRBJ2-3,TRBV10-3,AISDQGGGNFGTDTQY
TRBJ2-7,TRBV14,ASSQGRGVFEQY
TRBJ2-5,TRBV5-4,ASSPGASGRSKTQY
TRBJ1-4,TRBV6-5,ASSRHNEKLF
TRBJ2-1,TRBV4-2,ASSQEIRGAAGEQF
TRBJ2-1,TRBV6-1,ASSELVGTHNEQF
TRBJ1-5,TRBV28,ASSFGTGSGNQPQH
TRBJ2-3,TRBV11-3,ASSFGDTQY
TRBJ1-6,TRBV18,ASSPRDRVNSPLH
TRBJ1-4,TRBV4-1,ASSQNSETNEKLF
TRBJ2-5,TRBV19,ASSIEGGETQY
TRBJ2-5,TRBV11-2,ASSSTSGLAGHPQETQY
TRBJ1-1,TRBV7-3,ASQRTTDTEAF
TRBJ2-5,TRBV5-1,ASSLAGRGQSQETQY
TRBJ2-5,TRBV4-1,ASSRASQETQY
TRBJ2-1,TRBV7-6,ASSPLPSGTVYNEQF
TRBJ2-7,TRBV7-8,ASSPGLAGAYEQY
TRBJ2-7,TRBV28,ASSLTSGRVYEQY
TRBJ1-1,TRBV5-4,ASETIDRESEAF
TRBJ2-3,TRBV7-9,ASSSDRVGNPDTQY
TRBJ2-1,TRBV30,AWPGGPYNEQF
TRBJ2-7,TRBV19,ASSIQGATYEQY
TRBJ1-2,TRBV28,ASRGQGAGT
TRBJ2-2,TRBV7-2,ASSPRSEYTGELF
TRBJ2-7,TRBV15,ATSEDRVGEQY
TRBJ2-7,TRBV6-6,ASSYPGTYEQY
TRBJ2-5,TRBV10-2,ATSGLAGGPGQETQY